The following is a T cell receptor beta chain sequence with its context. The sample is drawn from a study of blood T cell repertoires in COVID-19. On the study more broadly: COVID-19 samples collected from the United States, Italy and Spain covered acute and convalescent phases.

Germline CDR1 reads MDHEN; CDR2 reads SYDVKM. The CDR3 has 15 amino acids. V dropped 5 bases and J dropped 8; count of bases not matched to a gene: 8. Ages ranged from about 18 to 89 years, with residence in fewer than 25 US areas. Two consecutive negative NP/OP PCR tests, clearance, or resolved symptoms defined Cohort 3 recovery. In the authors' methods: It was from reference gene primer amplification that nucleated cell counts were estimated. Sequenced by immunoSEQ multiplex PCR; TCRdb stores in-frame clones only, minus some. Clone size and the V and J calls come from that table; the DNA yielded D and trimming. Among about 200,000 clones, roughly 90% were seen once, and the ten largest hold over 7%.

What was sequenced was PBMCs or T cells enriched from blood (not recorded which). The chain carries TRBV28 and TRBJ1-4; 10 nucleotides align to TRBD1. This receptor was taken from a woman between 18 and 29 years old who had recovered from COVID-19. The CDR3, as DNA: TGTGCCAGCAGTCCGGGGACAGGGGTGAAGGAAAAACTGTTTTTT. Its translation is CASSPGTGVKEKLFF.